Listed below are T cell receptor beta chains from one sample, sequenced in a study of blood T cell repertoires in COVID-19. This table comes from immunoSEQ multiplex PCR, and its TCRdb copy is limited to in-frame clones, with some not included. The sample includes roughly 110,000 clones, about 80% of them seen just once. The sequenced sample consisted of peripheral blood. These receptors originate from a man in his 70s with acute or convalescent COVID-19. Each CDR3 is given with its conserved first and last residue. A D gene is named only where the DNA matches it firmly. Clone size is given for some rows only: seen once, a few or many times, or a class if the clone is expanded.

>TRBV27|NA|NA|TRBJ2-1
TGTGCCAGCAGTGCCCTCGGAGATTACAATGAGCAGTTCTTC
CASSALGDYNEQFF
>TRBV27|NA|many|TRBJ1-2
TGTGCCAGCAGTTTAACAGGGCCGACGGGCTACACCTTC
CASSLTGPTGYTF
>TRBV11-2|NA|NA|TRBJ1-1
TGTGCCAGCAGCCTCCTTTCGGAAGCTTTCTTT
CASSLLSEAFF
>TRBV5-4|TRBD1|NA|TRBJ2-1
TGTGCCAGCAGCTTGGCCCAGGGGGCTCAGTCCTACAATGAGCAGTTCTTC
CASSLAQGAQSYNEQFF
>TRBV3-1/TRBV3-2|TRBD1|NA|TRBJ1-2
TGTGCCAGCAGCCTGGACAGGAGGGGTGGCTACACCTTC
CASSLDRRGGYTF
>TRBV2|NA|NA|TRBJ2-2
TGTGCCAGCAGTGGGCTCGTCCGGGCCGGGGAGCTGTTTTTT
CASSGLVRAGELFF
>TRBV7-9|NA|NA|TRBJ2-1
TGTGCCAGCGACCCGGAGGGGGAGCAGTTCTTC
CASDPEGEQFF
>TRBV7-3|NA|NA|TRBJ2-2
TGTGCCAGCAGCTTAATATCAGGGAACACCGGGGAGCTGTTTTTT
CASSLISGNTGELFF
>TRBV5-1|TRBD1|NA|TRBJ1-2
TGCGCCAGCAGCTTCGGTGGAACAGGGGTGGATGGCTACACCTTC
CASSFGGTGVDGYTF
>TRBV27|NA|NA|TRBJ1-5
TGTGCCAGCAGGGGGGGGAATCAGCCCCAGCATTTT
CASRGGNQPQHF
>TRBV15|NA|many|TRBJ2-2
TGTGCCACCAGCAGAGAAAGACCGGCGGGAACCGGGGAGCTGTTTTTT
CATSRERPAGTGELFF
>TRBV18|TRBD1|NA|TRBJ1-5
TGTGCCAGCTCACCCGGGACAGGGGTGAGCAATCAGCCCCAGCATTTT
CASSPGTGVSNQPQHF
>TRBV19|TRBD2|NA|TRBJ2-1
TGTGCCAGTAGTATCGCAGGGCTTGCGGGGGGGCAGCATGAGCAGTTCTTC
CASSIAGLAGGQHEQFF
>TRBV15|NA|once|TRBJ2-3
TGTGCCACCAGCAGAGTCAAGGGCGGGGGCACAGATACGCAGTATTTT
CATSRVKGGGTDTQYF
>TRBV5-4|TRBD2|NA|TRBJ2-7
TGTGCCAGCAGTAAGGGGGGACTAGCGGGGTCCTACGAGCAGTACTTC
CASSKGGLAGSYEQYF
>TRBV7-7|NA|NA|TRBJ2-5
TGTGCTAGCAGCTTAGCTGGGGTGGGGACTGAAGAGACCCAGTACTTC
CASSLAGVGTEETQYF
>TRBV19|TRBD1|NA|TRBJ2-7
TGTGCCAGTAGTATAGGAGGGACAGGGGCCTACGAGCAGTACTTC
CASSIGGTGAYEQYF
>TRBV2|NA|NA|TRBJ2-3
TGTGCCAGCAGTGCTCCTCTCACAGATACGCAGTATTTT
CASSAPLTDTQYF
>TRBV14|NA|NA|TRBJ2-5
TGTGCCAGCAGCCAAGAAAGAACTAGGCAAGAGACCCAGTACTTC
CASSQERTRQETQYF
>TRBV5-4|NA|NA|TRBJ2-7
TGTGCCAGCAGAATGGACAACTACGAGCAGTACTTC
CASRMDNYEQYF
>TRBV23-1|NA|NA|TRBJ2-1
TGCGCCAGCAACCAATACAGGTTTAGGAGCTCCTACAATGAGCAGTTCTTC
CASNQYRFRSSYNEQFF
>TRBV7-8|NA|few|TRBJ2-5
TGTGCCAGCAGCTTAGAGCCCCTTTACAGGTCTCAAGGGGGAGAGACCCAGTACTTC
CASSLEPLYRSQGGETQYF
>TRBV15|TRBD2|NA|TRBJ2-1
TGTGCCACCAGCAGAGACTACTCAAGCGGGGGGTCCTCGAGTGAGCAGTTCTTC
CATSRDYSSGGSSSEQFF
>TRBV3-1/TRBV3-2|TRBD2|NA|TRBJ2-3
TGTGCCAGCAGCCAATCTTCGATTAGCGGGGGGGCCACAGATACGCAGTATTTT
CASSQSSISGGATDTQYF
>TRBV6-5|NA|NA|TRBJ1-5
TGTGCCACCCAGGGAGGGGGGTATAGCAATCAGCCCCAGCATTTT
CATQGGGYSNQPQHF
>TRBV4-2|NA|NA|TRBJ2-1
TGTGCCAGCAGCCAAACGGCGGGGGCATCCTACAATGAGCAGTTCTTC
CASSQTAGASYNEQFF
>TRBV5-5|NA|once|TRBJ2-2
TGTGCCAGCAGCTTGATCGCCCAGGTTTACACCGGGGAGCTGTTTTTT
CASSLIAQVYTGELFF
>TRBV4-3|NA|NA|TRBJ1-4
TGCGCCAGCAGCCAAGATCTGGCAGTGGTTGAAAAACTGTTTTTT
CASSQDLAVVEKLFF
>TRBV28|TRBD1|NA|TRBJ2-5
TGTGCCAGCAGTTCCCCCCACAGGGGTGGGGAGACCCAGTACTTC
CASSSPHRGGETQYF
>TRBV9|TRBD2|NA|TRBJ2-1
TGTGCCAGCAGCGTATCTCTGTCTCCACGCGGGGGGAAATATGACAATGAGCAGTTCTTC
CASSVSLSPRGGKYDNEQFF
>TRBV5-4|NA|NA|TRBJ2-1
TGTGCCAGCAGCCTGGTGACCGGGGGTCTCGATGAGCAGTTCTTC
CASSLVTGGLDEQFF
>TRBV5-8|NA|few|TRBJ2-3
TGTGCCAGCAGCTTGGAACAGGGCACAGATACGCAGTATTTT
CASSLEQGTDTQYF
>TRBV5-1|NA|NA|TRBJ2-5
TGCGCCAGCAGCTTAGGGGGACAAGTACAAGAGACCCAGTACTTC
CASSLGGQVQETQYF
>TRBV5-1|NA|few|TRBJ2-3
TGCGCCAGCAGCCTGAGCACGGGGGTAACAGATACGCAGTATTTT
CASSLSTGVTDTQYF
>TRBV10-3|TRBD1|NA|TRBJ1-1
TGTGCCATCGAACAGGGGCCGGGCACTGAAGCTTTCTTT
CAIEQGPGTEAFF
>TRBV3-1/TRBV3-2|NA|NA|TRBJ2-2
TGTGCCAGCAGCCAATCCTCAGTTTATATCACCGGGGAGCTGTTTTTT
CASSQSSVYITGELFF
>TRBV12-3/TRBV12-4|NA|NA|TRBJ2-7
TGTGCCAGCAGTTCCACAGGGCACGAGCAGTACTTC
CASSSTGHEQYF
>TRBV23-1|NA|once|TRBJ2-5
TGCGCCAGCAGTCCCCGAGGAGCCCAAGAGACCCAGTACTTC
CASSPRGAQETQYF
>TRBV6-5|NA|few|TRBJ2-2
TGTGCCAGCAGTCATCCAGACACCGGGGAGCTGTTTTTT
CASSHPDTGELFF
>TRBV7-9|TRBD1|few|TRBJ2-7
TGTGCCAGTTTCCGAACAGGGGCCCCCTACGAGCAGTACTTC
CASFRTGAPYEQYF
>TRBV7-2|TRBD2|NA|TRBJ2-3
TGTGCCAGCAGCTTAAACGCGGGGGGGCCGGATACGCAGTATTTT
CASSLNAGGPDTQYF
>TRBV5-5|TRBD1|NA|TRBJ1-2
TGTGCCAGCAGCCTAACCGGGACAGGGGGCCCTAATGGCTACACCTTC
CASSLTGTGGPNGYTF
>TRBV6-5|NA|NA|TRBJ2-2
TGTGCCAGCAGGGCTGAGGCCTGGGCCGGGGAGCTGTTTTTT
CASRAEAWAGELFF
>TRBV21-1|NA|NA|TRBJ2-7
TGTGCCAGCAGCAACAGGTTCTCCTGGTCCTACGAGCAGTACTTC
CASSNRFSWSYEQYF
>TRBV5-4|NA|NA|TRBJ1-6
TGTGCCAGCAGCTTGGGGGCAGGGGCCCATGGCCTCCACTTT
CASSLGAGAHGLHF
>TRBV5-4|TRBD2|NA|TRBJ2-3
TGTGCCAGCAGCGGCGGGGGGGCATCCACAGATACGCAGTATTTT
CASSGGGASTDTQYF
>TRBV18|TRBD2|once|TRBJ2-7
TGTGCCAGCTCACTGGGACTAGCCTACGAGCAGTACTTC
CASSLGLAYEQYF
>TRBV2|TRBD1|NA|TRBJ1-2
TGTGCCAGCAGGCCAGACAGGGCTCCTAGCTATGGCTACACCTTC
CASRPDRAPSYGYTF
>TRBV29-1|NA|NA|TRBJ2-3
TGCAGCGTTGAAGATCCTACCCGCGGGGTGGATACGCAGTATTTT
CSVEDPTRGVDTQYF
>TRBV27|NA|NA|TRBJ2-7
TGTGCCAGCAGTTGGGGGGGACTCAGGGGCTCCTACGAGCAGTACTTC
CASSWGGLRGSYEQYF
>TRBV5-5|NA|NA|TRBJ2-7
TGTGCCAGCAGCTTAGTACAGGGCGTAACCTACGAGCAGTACTTC
CASSLVQGVTYEQYF
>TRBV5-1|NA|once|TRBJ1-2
TGCGCCAGCAGCCCCTCGCCAAGACAGGAGCAAAACTATGGCTACACCTTC
CASSPSPRQEQNYGYTF
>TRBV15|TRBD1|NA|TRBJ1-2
TGTGCCACCAGCAAGAACCGGGACAGCTCTAACTATGGCTACACCTTC
CATSKNRDSSNYGYTF